This TCR beta chain was identified in a study of T cell responses to AZD1222 COVID-19 vaccine. About this clone itself: The antigen remains undetermined.

Germline values: CDR1 LGHDT, CDR2 YNNKEL (reference sequence). V was shortened by 1 base and J by 3 bases, with 8 bases between the two germline ends. This CDR3 contains 14 residues. Study observations and caveats: Clonal diversity was possibly underestimated, and white British individuals and females predominated among donors.

Sequencing was performed with immunoSEQ multiplex PCR; in TCRdb, only in-frame clones are kept and a portion is missing. The sample consists of roughly 98,000 clones, roughly 90% of them appearing once. The chain combines TRBV3-1 (or the pseudogene TRBV3-2) with TRBJ2-3, with D unresolved. The material sequenced was peripheral blood, taken 28 days after the second AZD1222 dose. The source of this sequence is an adult who received the AZD1222 COVID-19 vaccine. The CDR3 DNA is TGTGCCAGCAGCCAAGGAACCCAAACAGATACGCAGTATTTT. It codes for CASSQGTQTDTQYF.